Listed below are T cell receptor beta chains from one sample, sequenced in a study of OX40 agonist ivuxolimab in advanced cancers. Sequencing was performed with immunoSEQ multiplex PCR; in TCRdb, only in-frame clones are kept and a portion is missing. The sample lists over 45,000 clones; approximately 84% were seen once. Sequenced material: CD4+ or CD8+ T cells sorted from blood, taken in a trial of the OX40 agonist ivuxolimab. The origin of the receptors is an adult with an advanced solid tumor such as melanoma, head and neck, liver or kidney cancer. The CDR3 runs from the conserved cysteine through the conserved F or W. A D gene is named only where the DNA matches it firmly. Only part of the rows carry a size: once, few, many, or a class if the clone is expanded.

size	J	D	V	CDR3	DNA
-	TRBJ2-7	-	TRBV5-4	CASSLGQGDYEQYF	TGTGCCAGCAGCTTGGGGCAGGGCGACTACGAGCAGTACTTC
-	TRBJ2-5	-	TRBV2	CASSEGLGEGTQYF	TGTGCCAGCAGTGAAGGGCTCGGTGAAGGGACCCAGTACTTC
few	TRBJ2-3	TRBD2	TRBV5-1	CASTREEADTQYF	TGCGCCAGCACCCGGGAGGAGGCAGATACGCAGTATTTT
-	TRBJ2-3	-	TRBV6-5	CASRDLFSTDTQYF	TGTGCCAGCAGAGACCTGTTTAGCACAGATACGCAGTATTTT
-	TRBJ2-7	-	TRBV30	CAWSVHEVRDYEQYF	TGTGCCTGGAGTGTACATGAGGTTCGTGACTACGAGCAGTACTTC
-	TRBJ1-2	TRBD1	TRBV29-1	CSAKGDRSNYGYTF	TGCAGCGCTAAGGGGGACAGAAGTAACTATGGCTACACCTTC
-	TRBJ2-5	TRBD2	TRBV10-3	CAISGREGKTQYF	TGTGCCATCAGTGGGAGGGAGGGAAAGACCCAGTACTTC
-	TRBJ2-3	-	TRBV30	CAWSHLAKGTQYF	TGTGCCTGGAGTCACCTTGCTAAGGGTACGCAGTATTTT
-	TRBJ1-1	-	TRBV5-1	CASSSTGGNTEAFF	TGCGCCAGCAGCTCCACTGGAGGGAACACTGAAGCTTTCTTT
-	TRBJ2-7	-	TRBV7-9	CASSPWENEQYF	TGTGCCAGCAGCCCGTGGGAGAACGAGCAGTACTTC
once	TRBJ2-6	TRBD1	TRBV19	CASSVTGAGANVLTF	TGTGCCAGTAGCGTTACAGGGGCCGGGGCCAACGTCCTGACTTTC
-	TRBJ2-2	-	TRBV4-2	CASSQVDPSVGGGELFF	TGTGCCAGCAGCCAAGTTGACCCGTCGGTGGGGGGCGGGGAGCTGTTTTTT
-	TRBJ1-1	TRBD1	TRBV10-3	CAISESKQGDTEAFF	TGTGCCATCAGTGAGTCGAAGCAGGGGGACACTGAAGCTTTCTTT
-	TRBJ1-1	-	TRBV11-3	CASSSQGSGTNTEAFF	TGTGCCAGCAGCAGCCAAGGGTCTGGGACGAACACTGAAGCTTTCTTT
-	TRBJ2-7	-	TRBV11-2	CASSFPGPTYEQYF	TGTGCCAGCAGTTTCCCTGGTCCTACCTACGAGCAGTACTTC
-	TRBJ1-6	TRBD1	TRBV29-1	CSVRQGGNSPLHF	TGCAGCGTCAGACAGGGAGGCAATTCACCCCTCCACTTT
-	TRBJ1-1	-	TRBV18	CASSPFSQNTEAFF	TGTGCCAGCTCACCGTTCTCACAAAACACTGAAGCTTTCTTT
-	TRBJ1-6	TRBD1	TRBV30	CAWSVDRDSPLHF	TGTGCCTGGAGTGTAGACAGGGATTCACCCCTCCACTTT